This is a list of T cell receptor beta chains from one sample in a study of cytomegalovirus exposure and HLA in healthy donors. Method: immunoSEQ multiplex PCR; TCRdb's copy keeps in-frame clones and lacks some. The sample records tens of thousands of clones, around 78% being singletons. The sequenced material came from PBMCs. Receptor source: a man in his forties or fifties in good health and CMV-seronegative. Both conserved end residues are part of each CDR3. A D gene is named only where the DNA matches it firmly. The size entry is marked missing in some rows and otherwise reads once, few, many or a size class.

DNA | CDR3 | V | D | J | size
TGCAGCGTTGCTCGAGGGAATGAGCAGTTCTTC | CSVARGNEQFF | TRBV29-1 | . | TRBJ2-1 | .
TGCAGCGTTGATTCGGGGTTGGGGACCCAGTACTTC | CSVDSGLGTQYF | TRBV29-1 | . | TRBJ2-5 | .
TGCAGCGTTGCTCTAGCGGGATTGGTAGATACGCAGTATTTT | CSVALAGLVDTQYF | TRBV29-1 | TRBD2 | TRBJ2-3 | .
TGTGCCAGCAGTGGATCGACAGGGCGTGGGCAGCCCCAGCATTTT | CASSGSTGRGQPQHF | TRBV25-1 | TRBD1 | TRBJ1-5 | .
TGTGCCTGGAGTTCCGGACAGGGGAACGAGCAGTACTTC | CAWSSGQGNEQYF | TRBV30 | TRBD1 | TRBJ2-7 | .
TGTGCCAGCCTCCGGGACAACCAAGAGACCCAGTACTTC | CASLRDNQETQYF | TRBV2 | . | TRBJ2-5 | .
TGTGCCAGCCATATTCAGGCTGCTGGAAACACCATATATTTT | CASHIQAAGNTIYF | TRBV5-5 | . | TRBJ1-3 | few
TGTGCCAGCTGGAGTTATGGCTACACCTTC | CASWSYGYTF | TRBV6-5 | . | TRBJ1-2 | .
TGTGCCAGCAGTTACGGACAGGGAAGAAATTCACCCCTCCACTTT | CASSYGQGRNSPLHF | TRBV6-5 | TRBD1 | TRBJ1-6 | few
TGTGCCAGCAGCTTAGCGCCACCGGGACTAGCGTCCTACAACGAGCAGTACTTC | CASSLAPPGLASYNEQYF | TRBV7-2 | TRBD2 | TRBJ2-7 | .
TGTGCCAGCAGCCCACCAGGGTCTGGGACCCAGTACTTC | CASSPPGSGTQYF | TRBV7-2 | . | TRBJ2-5 | .
TGCGCCAGCAGCTCTGGGACAGGAAACCCGACCTACAATGAGCAGTTCTTC | CASSSGTGNPTYNEQFF | TRBV5-1 | TRBD1 | TRBJ2-1 | few
TGCGCCAGCAGCTTGGGACTGTCCAGCAATCTCTACGAGCAGTACTTC | CASSLGLSSNLYEQYF | TRBV5-1 | . | TRBJ2-7 | .
TGTGCCAGCAGCTCCAGTTGTGGGAGGGACTACGAGCAGTACTTC | CASSSSCGRDYEQYF | TRBV21-1 | . | TRBJ2-7 | once
TGTGCCAGCAGTGAAAAGGACAGGCCGGGGACTGAAGCTTTCTTT | CASSEKDRPGTEAFF | TRBV6-1 | TRBD1 | TRBJ1-1 | .